This passage covers 10 T cell receptor beta chains from one sample sequenced in a study of T cell repertoires in cytomegalovirus infection. Their target antigens are unknown. TCRdb called the reads again in MiXCR, with one record for every CDR3 protein. Of 75,000 to 100,000 distinct CDR3 sequences in the sample, roughly 29% were seen once. The specimen comprised CD8+ T cells from cultured PBMCs, sampled from culture after CMV antigen stimulation. The receptors derive from a human donor in good health (CMV status not recorded). Some clones in this sample may be carry-over from other donors' samples.

The V call is TRBV6-5, the J call TRBJ2-1; 10 bases map to TRBD1. After removal of 6 bases from V and 2 bases from J, the junction contained 4 bases not matched to a gene. This CDR3 is 15 amino acids long. The germline CDR1 and CDR2 sequences are MNHEY and SVGAGI. The CDR3 is CASSPGTGAYNEQFF. The CDR3, as DNA: TGTGCCAGCAGCCCCGGGACAGGGGCCTACAATGAGCAGTTCTTC.

In this sample, this clonotype turned up many times. This rearrangement joins TRBV7-6 to TRBJ2-2, with 7 bases fitting TRBD2. The germline CDR1 and CDR2 sequences are SGHVS and FNYEAQ. CDR3 length: 14 residues. V dropped 5 bases and J dropped 4; count of bases not matched to a gene: 4. CDR3 protein: CASSLGGGTGELFF. In nucleotides, the CDR3 is TGTGCCAGCAGCCTGGGGGGGGGCACCGGGGAGCTGTTTTTT.

This chain joins TRBV7-9 and TRBJ1-2, with 8 bases that match TRBD1. The CDR3 has 15 amino acids. Trimming cost V 2 bases and J 0 bases; bases outside gene matches: 2. Germline CDR1 reads SEHNR; CDR2 reads FQNEAQ (reference sequence). CDR3 coding DNA: TGTGCCAGCAGCTTAAGGGACAGGTCTAACTATGGCTACACCTTC. This gives the protein CASSLRDRSNYGYTF.

The chain recombines TRBV27 with TRBJ1-4, with D possibly being TRBD1 (5 bases). V lost 4 bases, J lost 8 bases, and 17 bases lay in between. The CDR3 has 15 amino acids. Looked up from germline, CDR1 is MNHEY and CDR2 is SMNVEV (reference sequence). The CDR3 here is CASSSWGGYGEKLFF. In DNA, the CDR3 is TGTGCCAGCAGTTCATGGGGGGGTTATGGAGAAAAACTGTTTTTT.

DNA for the CDR3: TGCAGTGCTAGAGATAGCGACGGCGCCTATGGCTACACCTTC. Translation: CSARDSDGAYGYTF. V is TRBV20-1 and J is TRBJ1-2; D not resolved. CDR3 length: 14 amino acids. Germline lookup yields CDR1 DFQATT and CDR2 SNEGSKA (reference sequence). The V gene lost 0 bases and the J gene lost 4 bases, with 12 bases spanning the gap.

V gene TRBV19 combines with J gene TRBJ2-2; no reliable D call. The CDR3 length is 15 residues. Germline CDR1 and CDR2: LNHDA and SQIVND (reference sequence). The ends were cut back, 5 bases at V and 0 bases at J, with 10 bases in the middle. CDR3 sequence: CASSLPRPNTGELFF. The CDR3 DNA reads as TGTGCCAGTAGTCTTCCCAGACCGAACACCGGGGAGCTGTTTTTT.

This clonotype was recorded many times. The chain carries TRBV7-8 and TRBJ1-4, with 9 bases matching TRBD1. Germline lookup yields CDR1 SGHVS and CDR2 FQNEAQ. The ends lost 4 bases at V and 0 bases at J; junction bases unmatched: 12. This CDR3 contains 19 residues. The CDR3 reads CASSSRAGQGGPTNEKLFF. CDR3 bases: TGTGCCAGCAGCTCCCGAGCGGGACAGGGAGGCCCAACTAATGAAAAACTGTTTTTT. Drawing the rest from reference TRBV7-8 and TRBJ1-4, the complete variable domain is GAGVSQSPRYKVAKRGQDVALRCDPISGHVSLFWYQQALGQGPEFLTYFQNEAQLDKSGLPSDRFFAERPEGSVSTLKIQRTQQEDSAVYLCASSSRAGQGGPTNEKLFFGSGTQLSVL.

The rearrangement links TRBV12-3 or TRBV12-4 to TRBJ1-2; TRBD1 aligns across 7 bases. V was clipped by 5 bases and J by 0 bases; unmatched bases: 3. This CDR3 spans 14 amino acids. This CDR3 reads CASSAQGANYGYTF. The CDR3 region has the DNA TGTGCCAGCAGTGCCCAGGGGGCTAACTATGGCTACACCTTC.

In its sample, this clonotype was seen many times. V is TRBV7-6 and J is TRBJ2-2; the D is unclear. The germline V and J ends were trimmed by 1 base and 1 base, with 13 bases remaining between them. Germline-derived CDR1 and CDR2 are SGHVS and FNYEAQ. The CDR3 totals 17 residues. The CDR3 is CASSLDVGLGNTGELFF. Written as DNA, the CDR3 is TGTGCCAGCAGCTTAGATGTGGGATTGGGGAACACCGGGGAGCTGTTTTTT.

Many counts were recorded for this clonotype. This chain links TRBV11-1 with TRBJ2-1; D is perhaps TRBD2 (6 bases). The germline CDR1 and CDR2 sequences are SGHAT and FQDESV (reference sequence). The CDR3 is 17 amino acids. Trimming removed 2 bases at V and 6 bases at J, with 20 bases between. The CDR3 reads CASSLSWGDRGVNEQFF. The CDR3 DNA sequence: TGTGCCAGCAGCTTAAGCTGGGGGGATAGAGGCGTCAATGAGCAGTTCTTC. The full variable domain, completed using reference TRBV11-1 and TRBJ2-1, is EAEVAQSPRYKITEKSQAVAFWCDPISGHATLYWYRQILGQGPELLVQFQDESVVDDSQLPKDRFSAERLKGVDSTLKIQPAELGDSAMYLCASSLSWGDRGVNEQFFGPGTRLTVL.